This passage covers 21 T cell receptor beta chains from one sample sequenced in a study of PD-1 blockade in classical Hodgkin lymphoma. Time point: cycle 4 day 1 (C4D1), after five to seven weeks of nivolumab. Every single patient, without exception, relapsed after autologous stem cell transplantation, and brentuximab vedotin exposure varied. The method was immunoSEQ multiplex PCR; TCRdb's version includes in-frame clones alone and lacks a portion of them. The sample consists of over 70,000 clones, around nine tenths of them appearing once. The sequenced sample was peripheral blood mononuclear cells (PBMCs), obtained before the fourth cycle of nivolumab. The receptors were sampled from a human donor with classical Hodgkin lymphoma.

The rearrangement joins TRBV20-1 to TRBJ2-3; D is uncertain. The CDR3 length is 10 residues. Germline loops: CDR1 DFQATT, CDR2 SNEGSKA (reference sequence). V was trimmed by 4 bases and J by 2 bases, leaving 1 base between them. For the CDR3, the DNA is TGCAGTGCTAACACAGATACGCAGTATTTT. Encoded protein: CSANTDTQYF.

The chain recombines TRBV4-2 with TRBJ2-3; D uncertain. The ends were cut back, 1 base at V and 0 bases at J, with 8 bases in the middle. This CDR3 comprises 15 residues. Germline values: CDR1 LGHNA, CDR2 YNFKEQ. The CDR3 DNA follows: TGTGCCAGCAGCCAAGGCCAACCTAGCACAGATACGCAGTATTTT. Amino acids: CASSQGQPSTDTQYF.

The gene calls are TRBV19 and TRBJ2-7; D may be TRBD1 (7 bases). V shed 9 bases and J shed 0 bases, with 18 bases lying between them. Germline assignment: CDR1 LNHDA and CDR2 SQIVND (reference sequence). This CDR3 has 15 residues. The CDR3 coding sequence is TGTGCCAGCGGGGGACCGGGACAGAGCTCCTACGAGCAGTACTTC. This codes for CASGGPGQSSYEQYF.

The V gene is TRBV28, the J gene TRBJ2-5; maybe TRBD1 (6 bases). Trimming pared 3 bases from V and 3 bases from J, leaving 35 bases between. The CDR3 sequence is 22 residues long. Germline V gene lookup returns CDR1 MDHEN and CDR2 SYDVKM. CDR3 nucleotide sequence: TGTGCCAGCAGTTTTATGTTGTCAGGGGCCCCTTCGTTTTCCAGGGCCAAAGAGACCCAGTACTTC. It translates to CASSFMLSGAPSFSRAKETQYF.

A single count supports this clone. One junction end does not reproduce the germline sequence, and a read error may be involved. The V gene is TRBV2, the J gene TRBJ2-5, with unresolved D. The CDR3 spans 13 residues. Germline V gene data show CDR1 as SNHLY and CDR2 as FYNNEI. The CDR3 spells CVSSDGFQETQYF. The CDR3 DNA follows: TGTGTCAGCAGTGACGGGTTTCAAGAGACCCAGTACTTC. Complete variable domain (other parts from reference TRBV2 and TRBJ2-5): EPEVTQTPSHQVTQMGQEVILRCVPISNHLYFYWYRQILGQKVEFLVSFYNNEISEKSEIFDDQFSVERPDGSNFTLKIRSTKLEDSAMYFCVSSDGFQETQYFGPGTRLLVL.

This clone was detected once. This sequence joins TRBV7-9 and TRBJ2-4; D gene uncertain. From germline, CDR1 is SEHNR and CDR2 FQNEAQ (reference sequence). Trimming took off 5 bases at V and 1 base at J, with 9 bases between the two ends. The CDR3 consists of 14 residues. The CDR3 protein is CASSPGPAKNIQYF. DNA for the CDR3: TGTGCCAGCAGCCCTGGACCGGCCAAAAACATTCAGTACTTC.

CDR3 in DNA: TGTGCCAGCTCACGGGACTTCCAGGAGACCCAGTACTTC. Translating it yields CASSRDFQETQYF. The rearrangement uses TRBV18 and TRBJ2-5; D may be TRBD2 (6 bases). Germline CDR1 reads KGHSH; CDR2 reads LQKENI. V gave up 4 bases and J gave up 5 bases, with 11 bases separating them. The CDR3 runs to 13 residues.

The CDR3 sequence is CASRTVQAYEQYF. CDR3 nucleotides: TGCGCCAGCAGGACAGTACAAGCCTACGAGCAGTACTTC. This rearrangement joins TRBV5-1 to TRBJ2-7; TRBD1 is a possible D gene (5 bases). CDR3 size: 13 residues. Per germline, CDR1 SGHRS and CDR2 YFSETQ. The V end lost 5 bases, the J end lost 2 bases, and 11 bases lay between the germline ends.

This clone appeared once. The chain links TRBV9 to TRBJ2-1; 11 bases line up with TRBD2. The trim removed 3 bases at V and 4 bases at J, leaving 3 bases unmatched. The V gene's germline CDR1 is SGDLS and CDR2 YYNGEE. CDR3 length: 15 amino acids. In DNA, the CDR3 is TGTGCCAGCAGCGAATTAGCGGGGGGGTACAATGAGCAGTTCTTC. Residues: CASSELAGGYNEQFF.

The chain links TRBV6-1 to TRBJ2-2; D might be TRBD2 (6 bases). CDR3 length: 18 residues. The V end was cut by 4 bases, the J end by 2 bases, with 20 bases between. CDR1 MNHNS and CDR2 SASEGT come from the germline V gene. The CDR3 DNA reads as TGTGCCAGCAGTGCGGGACTCAAGAATCCTAAAAACACCGGGGAGCTGTTTTTT. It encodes CASSAGLKNPKNTGELFF.

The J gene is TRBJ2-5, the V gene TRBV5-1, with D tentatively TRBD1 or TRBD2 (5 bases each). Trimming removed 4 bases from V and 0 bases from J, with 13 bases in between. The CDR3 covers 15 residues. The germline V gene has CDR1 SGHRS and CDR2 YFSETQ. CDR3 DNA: TGCGCCAGCAGCCTACGGGGCGGCAACCAAGAGACCCAGTACTTC. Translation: CASSLRGGNQETQYF.

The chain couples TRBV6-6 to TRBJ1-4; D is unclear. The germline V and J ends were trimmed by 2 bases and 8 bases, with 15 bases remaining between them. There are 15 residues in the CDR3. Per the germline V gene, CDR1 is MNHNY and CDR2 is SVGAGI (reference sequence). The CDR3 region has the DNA TGTGCCAGCAGTTACACGGGGATTCTTGACGAAAAACTGTTTTTT. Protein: CASSYTGILDEKLFF.

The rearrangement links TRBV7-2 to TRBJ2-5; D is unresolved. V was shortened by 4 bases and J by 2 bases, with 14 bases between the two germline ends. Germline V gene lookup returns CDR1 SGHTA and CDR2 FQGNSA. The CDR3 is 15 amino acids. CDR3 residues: CASSSPTLWQETQYF. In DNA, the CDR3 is TGTGCCAGCAGCTCACCGACCCTCTGGCAAGAGACCCAGTACTTC.

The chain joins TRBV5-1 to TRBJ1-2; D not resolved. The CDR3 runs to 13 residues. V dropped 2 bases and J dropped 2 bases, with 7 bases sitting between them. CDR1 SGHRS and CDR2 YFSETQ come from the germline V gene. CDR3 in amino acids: CASSLDTNYGYTF. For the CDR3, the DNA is TGCGCCAGCAGCTTAGACACAAACTATGGCTACACCTTC.

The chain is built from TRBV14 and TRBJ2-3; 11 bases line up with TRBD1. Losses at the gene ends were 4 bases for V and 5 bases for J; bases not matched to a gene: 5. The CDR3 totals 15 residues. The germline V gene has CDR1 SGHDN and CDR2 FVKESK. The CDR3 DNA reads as TGTGCCAGCAGCCGGACAGGGGGCAAGAAAGATACGCAGTATTTT. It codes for CASSRTGGKKDTQYF.

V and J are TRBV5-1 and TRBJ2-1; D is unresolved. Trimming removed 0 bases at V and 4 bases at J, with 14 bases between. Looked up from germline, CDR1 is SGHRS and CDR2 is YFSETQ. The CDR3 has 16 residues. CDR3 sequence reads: CASSLGVRSKYNEQFF. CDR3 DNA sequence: TGCGCCAGCAGCTTGGGTGTGAGGAGTAAGTACAATGAGCAGTTCTTC.

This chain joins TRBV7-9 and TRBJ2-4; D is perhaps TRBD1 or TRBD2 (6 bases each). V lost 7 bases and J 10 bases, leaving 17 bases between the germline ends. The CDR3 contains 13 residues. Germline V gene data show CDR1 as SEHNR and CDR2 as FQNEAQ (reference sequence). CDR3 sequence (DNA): TGTGCCAGCACCTCAGGGGACTGGTCAATTCAGTACTTC. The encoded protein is CASTSGDWSIQYF.

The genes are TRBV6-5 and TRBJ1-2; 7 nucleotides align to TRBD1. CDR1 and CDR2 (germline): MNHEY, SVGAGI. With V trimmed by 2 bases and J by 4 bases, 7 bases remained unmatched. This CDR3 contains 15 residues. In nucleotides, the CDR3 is TGTGCCAGCAGTTACGCCCAGGGGGGGGGCTATGGCTACACCTTC. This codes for CASSYAQGGGYGYTF.

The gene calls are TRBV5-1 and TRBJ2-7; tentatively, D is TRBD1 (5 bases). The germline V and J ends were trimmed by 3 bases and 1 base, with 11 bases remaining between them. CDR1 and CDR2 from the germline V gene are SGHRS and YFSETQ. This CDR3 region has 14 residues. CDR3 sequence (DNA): TGCGCCAGCAGCTCCCTCCCAGGGTCCTACGAGCAGTACTTC. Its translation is CASSSLPGSYEQYF.

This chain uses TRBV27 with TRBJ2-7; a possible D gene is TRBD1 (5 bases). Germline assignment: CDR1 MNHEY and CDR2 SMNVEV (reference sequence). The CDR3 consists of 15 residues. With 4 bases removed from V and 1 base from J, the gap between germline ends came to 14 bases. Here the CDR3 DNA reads TGTGCCAGCAGTTCCCAGGGCAAAGGATCCTACGAGCAGTACTTC. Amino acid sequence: CASSSQGKGSYEQYF.

CDR3 in amino acids: CSVVLRIPYNEQFF. The CDR3 nucleotides read TGCAGCGTTGTTTTGCGCATCCCCTACAATGAGCAGTTCTTC. The rearrangement uses TRBV29-1 and TRBJ2-1; D is ambiguous. V dropped 4 bases and J dropped 2 bases, with 12 bases sitting between them. CDR3 length: 14 residues. The V gene's germline CDR1 is SQVTM and CDR2 ANQGSEA.